This record looks at one TCR beta chain sequence and its context. CDR3 size: 14 residues. From germline, CDR1 is DFQATT and CDR2 SNEGSKA (reference sequence). The ends were cut back, 3 bases at V and 5 bases at J, with 15 bases in the middle. These data come from a study of patients and donors after allogeneic stem cell transplantation. Each CDR3 protein is one row after TCRdb ran MiXCR on the RT-PCR reads. The sample records approximately 29,000 distinct CDR3 sequences, roughly a third being singletons. Sequenced input: blood, either unsorted or a sorted T cell fraction (not recorded which). V gene TRBV20-1 combines with J gene TRBJ2-3, with D perhaps being TRBD1 or TRBD2 (6 bases each). The origin of this receptor is a human donor who was either an allogeneic HSCT recipient or a stem cell or donor lymphocyte infusion donor (not recorded which). It is not recorded whose cells these are; they may come from a transplant donor. The CDR3 nucleotides are TGCAGTGCTAGGACCCGGGGGCAAGGAGATACGCAGTATTTT. Translating it yields CSARTRGQGDTQYF.